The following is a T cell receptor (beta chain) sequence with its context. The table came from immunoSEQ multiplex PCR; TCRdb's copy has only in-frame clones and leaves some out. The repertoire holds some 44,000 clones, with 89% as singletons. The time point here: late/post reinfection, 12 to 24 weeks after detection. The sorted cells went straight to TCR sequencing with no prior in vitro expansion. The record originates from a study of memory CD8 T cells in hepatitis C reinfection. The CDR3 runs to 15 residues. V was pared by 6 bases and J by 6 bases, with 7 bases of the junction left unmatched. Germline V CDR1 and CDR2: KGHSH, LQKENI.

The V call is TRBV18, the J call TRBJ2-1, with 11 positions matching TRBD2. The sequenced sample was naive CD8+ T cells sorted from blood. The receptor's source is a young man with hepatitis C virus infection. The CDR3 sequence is CASSLTSGGFNEQFF. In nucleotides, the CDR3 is TGTGCCAGCTCGCTAACTAGCGGGGGATTCAATGAGCAGTTCTTC.